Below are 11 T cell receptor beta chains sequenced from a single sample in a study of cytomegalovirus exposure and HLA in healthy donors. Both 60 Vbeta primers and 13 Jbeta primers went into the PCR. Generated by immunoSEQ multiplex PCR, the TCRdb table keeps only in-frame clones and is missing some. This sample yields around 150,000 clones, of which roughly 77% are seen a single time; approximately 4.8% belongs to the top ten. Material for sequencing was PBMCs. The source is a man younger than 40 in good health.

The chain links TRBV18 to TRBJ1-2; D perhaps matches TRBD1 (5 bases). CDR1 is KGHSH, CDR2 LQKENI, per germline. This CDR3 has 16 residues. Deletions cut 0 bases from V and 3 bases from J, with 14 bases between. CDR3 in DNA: TGTGCCAGCTCACCACCGGGCAGGGTGGATGACTATGGCTACACCTTC. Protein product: CASSPPGRVDDYGYTF.

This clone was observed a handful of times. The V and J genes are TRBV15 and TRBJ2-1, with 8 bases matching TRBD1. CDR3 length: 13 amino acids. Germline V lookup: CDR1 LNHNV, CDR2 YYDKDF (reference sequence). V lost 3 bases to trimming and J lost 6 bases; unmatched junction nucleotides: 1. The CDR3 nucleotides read TGTGCCACCAGCAGGGACAGGGCCAATGAGCAGTTCTTC. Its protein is CATSRDRANEQFF. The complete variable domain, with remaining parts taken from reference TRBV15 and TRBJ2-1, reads DAMVIQNPRYQVTQFGKPVTLSCSQTLNHNVMYWYQQKSSQAPKLLFHYYDKDFNNEADTPDNFQSRRPNTSFCFLDIRSPGLGDTAMYLCATSRDRANEQFFGPGTRLTVL.

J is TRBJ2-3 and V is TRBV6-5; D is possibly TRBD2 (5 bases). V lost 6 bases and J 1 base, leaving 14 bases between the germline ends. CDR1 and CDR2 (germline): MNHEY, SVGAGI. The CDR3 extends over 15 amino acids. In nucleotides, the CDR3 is TGTGCCAGCAGCGGACTCTTACGCGGCACAGATACGCAGTATTTT. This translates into CASSGLLRGTDTQYF.

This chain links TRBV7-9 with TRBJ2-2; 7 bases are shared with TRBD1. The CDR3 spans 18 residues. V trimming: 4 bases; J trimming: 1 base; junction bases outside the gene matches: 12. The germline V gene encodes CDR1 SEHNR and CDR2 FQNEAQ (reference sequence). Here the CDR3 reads CASSSTRMQGVNTGELFF. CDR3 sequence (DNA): TGTGCCAGCAGCTCCACGCGAATGCAGGGGGTGAACACCGGGGAGCTGTTTTTT.

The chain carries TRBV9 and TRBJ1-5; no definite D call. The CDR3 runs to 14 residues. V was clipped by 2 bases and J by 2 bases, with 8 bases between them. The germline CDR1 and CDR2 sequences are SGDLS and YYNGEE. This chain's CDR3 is CASSVSIGNQPQHF. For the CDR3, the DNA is TGTGCCAGCAGCGTGTCTATTGGCAATCAGCCCCAGCATTTT.

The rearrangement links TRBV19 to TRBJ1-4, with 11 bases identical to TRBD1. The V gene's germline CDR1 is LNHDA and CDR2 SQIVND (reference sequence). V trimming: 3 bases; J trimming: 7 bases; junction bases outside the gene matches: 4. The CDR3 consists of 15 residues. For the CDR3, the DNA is TGTGCCAGTAGTATCGGACAGGGGGCGGCTGAAAAACTGTTTTTT. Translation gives CASSIGQGAAEKLFF.

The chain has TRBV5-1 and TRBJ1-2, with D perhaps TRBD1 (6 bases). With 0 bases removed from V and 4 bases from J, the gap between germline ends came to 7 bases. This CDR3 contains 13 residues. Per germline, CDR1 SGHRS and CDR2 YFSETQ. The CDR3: CASSLAGVYGYTF. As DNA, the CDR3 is TGCGCCAGCAGCTTGGCAGGGGTCTATGGCTACACCTTC.

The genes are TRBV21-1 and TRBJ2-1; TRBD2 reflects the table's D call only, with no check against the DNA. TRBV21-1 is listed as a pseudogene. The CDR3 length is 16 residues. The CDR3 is CASSIPGIAGNNEQFF. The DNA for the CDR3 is TGTGCCAGCAGCATCCCCGGGATAGCGGGGAACAATGAGCAGTTCTTC.

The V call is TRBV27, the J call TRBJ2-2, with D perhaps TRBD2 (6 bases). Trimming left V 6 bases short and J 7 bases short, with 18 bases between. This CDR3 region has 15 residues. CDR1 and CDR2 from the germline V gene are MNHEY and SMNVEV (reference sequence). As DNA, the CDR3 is TGTGCCAGCAGCGGGGGACTCCCCCGAATCGGGGAGCTGTTTTTT. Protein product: CASSGGLPRIGELFF.

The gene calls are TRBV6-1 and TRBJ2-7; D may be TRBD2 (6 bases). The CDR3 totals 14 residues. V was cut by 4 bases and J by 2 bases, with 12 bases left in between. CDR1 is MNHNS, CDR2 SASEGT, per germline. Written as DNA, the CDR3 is TGTGCCAGCAGTGTCGCGGGGATCGCCTACGAGCAGTACTTC. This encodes CASSVAGIAYEQYF.

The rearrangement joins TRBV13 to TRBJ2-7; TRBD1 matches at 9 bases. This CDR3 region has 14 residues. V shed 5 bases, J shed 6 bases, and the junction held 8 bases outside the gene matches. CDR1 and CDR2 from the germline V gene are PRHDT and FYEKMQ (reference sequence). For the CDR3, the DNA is TGTGCCAGCAGCCCCCGACAGGGGGTGGGCGAGCAGTACTTC. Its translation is CASSPRQGVGEQYF.